These T cell receptor beta chains were read from a single sample in a study of response to subunit inactivated influenza vaccine. Each CDR3 protein gets one entry after TCRdb re-called the RT-PCR reads with MiXCR. The sample has hundreds of thousands of distinct CDR3 sequences, around 18% seen once. The material sequenced was PBMCs from blood, taken around 5 days after vaccination. All receptors derive from a middle-aged man who received an inactivated influenza vaccine. Both conserved end residues are part of each CDR3. D genes are given only for firm matches. Expanded clones are given a class, and other clones once, few, many or no size at all.

clone size: few
D gene: TRBD1
V gene: TRBV4-2
J gene: TRBJ1-1
CDR3 DNA: TGTGCCAGCAGCCACATCATGCAGGGGGCAGGGGGCACTGAAGCTTTCTTT
CDR3 protein: CASSHIMQGAGGTEAFF

clone size: .
D gene: TRBD2
V gene: TRBV11-2
J gene: TRBJ2-2
CDR3 DNA: TGTGCCAGCAGCCCGCCGGGACTAGCGTCCTACCTGGGCCGGGAGCTGTTTTTT
CDR3 protein: CASSPPGLASYLGRELFF

clone size: few
D gene: .
V gene: TRBV6-2/TRBV6-3
J gene: TRBJ2-7
CDR3 DNA: TGTGCCAGCAGTTACCTCCAGGGGAACTACGAGCAGTACTTC
CDR3 protein: CASSYLQGNYEQYF

clone size: few
D gene: .
V gene: TRBV6-1
J gene: TRBJ2-1
CDR3 DNA: TGTGCCACCTCCGGGACTCAATACAATGAGCAGTTCTTC
CDR3 protein: CATSGTQYNEQFF

clone size: .
D gene: .
V gene: TRBV7-3
J gene: TRBJ1-1
CDR3 DNA: TGTGCCAGCAGCTTAATTAGTAGCACTGAAGCTTTCTTT
CDR3 protein: CASSLISSTEAFF

clone size: .
D gene: TRBD2
V gene: TRBV5-1
J gene: TRBJ2-3
CDR3 DNA: TGCGCCAGCAGCCCGGGCCGACTAGCGGGAGGAATTGGCACAGATACGCAGTATTTT
CDR3 protein: CASSPGRLAGGIGTDTQYF

clone size: few
D gene: .
V gene: TRBV5-1
J gene: TRBJ1-5
CDR3 DNA: TGCGCCAGCGCAGTCGACAGCAATCAGCCCCAGCATTTT
CDR3 protein: CASAVDSNQPQHF

clone size: .
D gene: .
V gene: TRBV6-5
J gene: TRBJ2-2
CDR3 DNA: TGTGCCAGCAGTTCAGTGAATACGAACACCGGGGAGCTTTTTTTT
CDR3 protein: CASSSVNTNTGELFF

clone size: .
D gene: .
V gene: TRBV29-1
J gene: TRBJ1-1
CDR3 DNA: TGCAGCGTTGAAGTTCAGGGGTCAGGCACTGAAGCTTTCTTT
CDR3 protein: CSVEVQGSGTEAFF

clone size: .
D gene: .
V gene: TRBV28
J gene: TRBJ1-6
CDR3 DNA: TGTGCCAGCAGTCGGTTGGGAACAGGGAACCGTCCCCTCCACTTT
CDR3 protein: CASSRLGTGNRPLHF

clone size: .
D gene: TRBD1
V gene: TRBV19
J gene: TRBJ2-5
CDR3 DNA: TGTGCCAGTAGTGAAAACAGGGGGCGAGAGACCCAGTACTTC
CDR3 protein: CASSENRGRETQYF

clone size: .
D gene: .
V gene: TRBV7-2
J gene: TRBJ1-1
CDR3 DNA: TGTGCCAGCAGCTCCTCGGACACTGAAGCTTTCTTT
CDR3 protein: CASSSSDTEAFF

clone size: .
D gene: TRBD2
V gene: TRBV9
J gene: TRBJ2-3
CDR3 DNA: TGTGCCAGCAGCCCCCGACTAGCGGCCCCCACAGATACGCAGTATTTT
CDR3 protein: CASSPRLAAPTDTQYF

clone size: .
D gene: .
V gene: TRBV5-4
J gene: TRBJ2-7
CDR3 DNA: TGTGCCAGCAGCTTCCCGGTTTTAGGACAGTCCTACGAGCAGTACTTC
CDR3 protein: CASSFPVLGQSYEQYF

clone size: few
D gene: .
V gene: TRBV12-3/TRBV12-4
J gene: TRBJ2-7
CDR3 DNA: TGTGCCAGCAGCCCAACCCCGATGGCGTCCTACGAGCAGTACTTC
CDR3 protein: CASSPTPMASYEQYF

clone size: few
D gene: .
V gene: TRBV6-5
J gene: TRBJ1-1
CDR3 DNA: TGTGCCAGCAGTTACAAAAGTGGGGTTTCGGGAGCTTTCTTT
CDR3 protein: CASSYKSGVSGAFF

clone size: few
D gene: .
V gene: TRBV5-1
J gene: TRBJ1-6
CDR3 DNA: TGCGCCAGCAGCTTTGAGGGCAAGGATTCACCCCTCCACTTT
CDR3 protein: CASSFEGKDSPLHF

clone size: .
D gene: .
V gene: TRBV6-1
J gene: TRBJ2-5
CDR3 DNA: TGTGCCAGCAGTCAACAGGGATCAGGGCTTCAAGAGACCCAGTACTTC
CDR3 protein: CASSQQGSGLQETQYF

clone size: .
D gene: .
V gene: TRBV20-1
J gene: TRBJ2-7
CDR3 DNA: TGCAGTGCTTCTGAGACAACCTCCTACGAGCAGTACTTC
CDR3 protein: CSASETTSYEQYF

clone size: .
D gene: .
V gene: TRBV28
J gene: TRBJ2-2
CDR3 DNA: TGTGCCAGCAGTTTAAGGGTGAACACCGGGGAGCTGTTTTTT
CDR3 protein: CASSLRVNTGELFF

clone size: few
D gene: .
V gene: TRBV5-1
J gene: TRBJ2-1
CDR3 DNA: TGCGCCAGAAACGCAGGGGCCTACAATGAGCAGTTCTTC
CDR3 protein: CARNAGAYNEQFF

clone size: .
D gene: .
V gene: TRBV20-1
J gene: TRBJ2-7
CDR3 DNA: TGCAGTGCCACCCGAGGGGGGATCGCCTACGAGCAGTACTTC
CDR3 protein: CSATRGGIAYEQYF

clone size: .
D gene: .
V gene: TRBV25-1
J gene: TRBJ1-5
CDR3 DNA: TGTGCCAGCAGTGAATTTGGGGAGGGATATCAGCCCCAGCATTTT
CDR3 protein: CASSEFGEGYQPQHF

clone size: few
D gene: .
V gene: TRBV6-6
J gene: TRBJ1-1
CDR3 DNA: TGTGCCAGCAGTTACCCACAGGGCACTGAAGCTTTCTTT
CDR3 protein: CASSYPQGTEAFF

clone size: many
D gene: TRBD2
V gene: TRBV20-1
J gene: TRBJ2-3
CDR3 DNA: TGCAGTGCTCCCGGACTAGGCCACACAGATACGCAGTATTTT
CDR3 protein: CSAPGLGHTDTQYF

clone size: .
D gene: .
V gene: TRBV6-2/TRBV6-3
J gene: TRBJ2-7
CDR3 DNA: TGTGCCAGCCGCTGGGCGGGATCCTACGAGCAGTACTTC
CDR3 protein: CASRWAGSYEQYF

clone size: .
D gene: .
V gene: TRBV5-1
J gene: TRBJ1-3
CDR3 DNA: TGCGCCAGCAGCGCAAACGTACAGGGCTCTGGAAACACCATATATTTT
CDR3 protein: CASSANVQGSGNTIYF

clone size: .
D gene: TRBD1
V gene: TRBV6-2/TRBV6-3
J gene: TRBJ1-2
CDR3 DNA: TGTGCCAGCAGGGGGACAGGGGGCAGCTATGGCTACACCTTC
CDR3 protein: CASRGTGGSYGYTF

clone size: .
D gene: TRBD2
V gene: TRBV7-2
J gene: TRBJ2-3
CDR3 DNA: TGTGCCAGCAGCTGGGGCGGGGGGTCAGATACGCAGTATTTT
CDR3 protein: CASSWGGGSDTQYF

clone size: .
D gene: TRBD1
V gene: TRBV9
J gene: TRBJ1-1
CDR3 DNA: TGTGCCAGCAGCCCCTGGGACAGTATTGGGCACACTGAAGCTTTCTTT
CDR3 protein: CASSPWDSIGHTEAFF

clone size: .
D gene: TRBD1
V gene: TRBV7-7
J gene: TRBJ2-5
CDR3 DNA: TGTGCCAGCAGCTACCACCAAACGGGAACAGGGGTTCGCGGGACCCAGTACTTC
CDR3 protein: CASSYHQTGTGVRGTQYF

clone size: .
D gene: TRBD2
V gene: TRBV12-3/TRBV12-4
J gene: TRBJ2-5
CDR3 DNA: TGTGCCAGCAGTTTATGGGAAGCGGGGGAGCAAGAGACCCAGTACTTC
CDR3 protein: CASSLWEAGEQETQYF

clone size: .
D gene: .
V gene: TRBV5-6
J gene: TRBJ2-7
CDR3 DNA: TGTGCCAGCAGCTTGGCCTGGGACTCCAGGAGCTACGAGCAGTACTTC
CDR3 protein: CASSLAWDSRSYEQYF

clone size: few
D gene: TRBD1
V gene: TRBV18
J gene: TRBJ2-7
CDR3 DNA: TGTGCCAGCTTGGGACAGGGAAATGGCGAGCAGTACTTC
CDR3 protein: CASLGQGNGEQYF

clone size: few
D gene: .
V gene: TRBV7-9
J gene: TRBJ2-5
CDR3 DNA: TGTGCCAGCAGCTTAAGCAAGGAAGAGACCCAGTACTTC
CDR3 protein: CASSLSKEETQYF

clone size: few
D gene: .
V gene: TRBV5-5
J gene: TRBJ2-2
CDR3 DNA: TGTGCCAGCAGCTTGGGGCAAGCCTTGGGGGAGCTGTTTTTT
CDR3 protein: CASSLGQALGELFF

clone size: .
D gene: .
V gene: TRBV5-6
J gene: TRBJ2-1
CDR3 DNA: TGTGCCAGCAGCCTAGGTTACGTCAATGAGCAGTTCTTC
CDR3 protein: CASSLGYVNEQFF

clone size: many
D gene: TRBD2
V gene: TRBV7-6
J gene: TRBJ2-1
CDR3 DNA: TGTGCCAGCAGCCTGAGGACTAGGGAGGGTGAGCAGTTCTTC
CDR3 protein: CASSLRTREGEQFF

clone size: .
D gene: .
V gene: TRBV28
J gene: TRBJ1-5
CDR3 DNA: TGTGCCAGCAGTTTTATAGAGGGGAATCAGCCCCAGCATTTT
CDR3 protein: CASSFIEGNQPQHF

clone size: .
D gene: TRBD2
V gene: TRBV4-3
J gene: TRBJ2-3
CDR3 DNA: TGCGCCAGCGCGTCTAGCGGGGGCTTCACAGATACGCAGTATTTT
CDR3 protein: CASASSGGFTDTQYF

clone size: many
D gene: TRBD1
V gene: TRBV6-5
J gene: TRBJ2-5
CDR3 DNA: TGTGCCAGCAGTTATGGGACAGTTCAAGAGACCCAGTACTTC
CDR3 protein: CASSYGTVQETQYF

clone size: few
D gene: TRBD1
V gene: TRBV6-1
J gene: TRBJ1-6
CDR3 DNA: TGTGCCAGCAGCAGGACAGGGAGCTATAATTCACCCCTCCACTTT
CDR3 protein: CASSRTGSYNSPLHF

clone size: .
D gene: .
V gene: TRBV10-3
J gene: TRBJ1-3
CDR3 DNA: TGTGCCACCACCACAAGCTCTGGAAACACCATATATTTT
CDR3 protein: CATTTSSGNTIYF

clone size: many
D gene: .
V gene: TRBV6-1
J gene: TRBJ2-5
CDR3 DNA: TGTGCCAGCAGTCCCGGGACCAGTGGGGAGACCCAGTACTTC
CDR3 protein: CASSPGTSGETQYF

clone size: few
D gene: .
V gene: TRBV15
J gene: TRBJ2-7
CDR3 DNA: TGTGCCACCAGCAACAGGGTCCACGAGCAGTACTTC
CDR3 protein: CATSNRVHEQYF

clone size: .
D gene: .
V gene: TRBV6-1
J gene: TRBJ1-5
CDR3 DNA: TGTGCCAGCACCCCGGTGCAGGCCTGGAATCAGCCCCAGCATTTT
CDR3 protein: CASTPVQAWNQPQHF

clone size: few
D gene: .
V gene: TRBV10-1
J gene: TRBJ2-6
CDR3 DNA: TGCGCCAGCAGTACCGGGGGCGCTGGGGCCAACGTCCTGACTTTC
CDR3 protein: CASSTGGAGANVLTF

clone size: few
D gene: TRBD1
V gene: TRBV7-2
J gene: TRBJ1-5
CDR3 DNA: TGTGCCAGCAGCTTGGGCAGGGGGACCTATCAGCCCCAGCATTTT
CDR3 protein: CASSLGRGTYQPQHF

clone size: few
D gene: .
V gene: TRBV7-9
J gene: TRBJ2-6
CDR3 DNA: TGTGCCAGCAGCCTGAAGGGGAAAGGGGCCAACGTCCTGACTTTC
CDR3 protein: CASSLKGKGANVLTF